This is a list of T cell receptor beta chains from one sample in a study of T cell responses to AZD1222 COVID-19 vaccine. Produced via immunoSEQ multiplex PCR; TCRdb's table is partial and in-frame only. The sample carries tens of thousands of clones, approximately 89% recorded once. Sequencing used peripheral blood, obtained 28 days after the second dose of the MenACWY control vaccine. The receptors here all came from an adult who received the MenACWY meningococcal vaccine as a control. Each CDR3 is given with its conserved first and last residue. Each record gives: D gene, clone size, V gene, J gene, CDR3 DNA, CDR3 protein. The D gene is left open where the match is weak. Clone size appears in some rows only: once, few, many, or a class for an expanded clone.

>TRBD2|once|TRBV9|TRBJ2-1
TGTGCCAGCAGCGCCCTGAGCGGGGGGTCTCTGAACAATGAGCAGTTCTTC
CASSALSGGSLNNEQFF
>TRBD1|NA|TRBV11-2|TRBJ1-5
TGTGCCAGCAGCTTAGGGGACAGGGATAGCAATCAGCCCCAGCATTTT
CASSLGDRDSNQPQHF
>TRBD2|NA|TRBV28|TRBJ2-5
TGTGCCAGCAGCCCGGGACTAGTGGGAGGGGGGACCCAGTACTTC
CASSPGLVGGGTQYF
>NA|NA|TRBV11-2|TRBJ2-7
TGTGCCAGCAGCAGGGACTTCTACGAGCAGTACTTC
CASSRDFYEQYF
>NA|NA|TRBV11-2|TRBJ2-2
TGTGCCAGCAGCTTAGCCAGGGGGGACACCGGGGAGCTGTTTTTT
CASSLARGDTGELFF
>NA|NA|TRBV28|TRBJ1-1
TGTGCCAGCAGTTCTCCAGCCAGGGGAGGGGACACTGAAGCTTTCTTT
CASSSPARGGDTEAFF
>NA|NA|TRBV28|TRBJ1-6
TGTGCCAGCAGTTGGACCGAATATAATTCACCCCTCCACTTT
CASSWTEYNSPLHF
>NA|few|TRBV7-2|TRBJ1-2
TGTGCCAGCAGTACACGGTATGGCTACACCTTC
CASSTRYGYTF
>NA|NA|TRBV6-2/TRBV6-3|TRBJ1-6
TGTGCCAGCAGTTACCTCCCACGGAGTTCCTATAATTCACCCCTCCACTTT
CASSYLPRSSYNSPLHF
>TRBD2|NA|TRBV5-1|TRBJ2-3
TGCGCCAGCAGACGGGCTAGCGGGGCCACAGATACGCAGTATTTT
CASRRASGATDTQYF
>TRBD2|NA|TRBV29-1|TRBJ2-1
TGCAGCGTTGAAGGGGGGGGATGGAATGAGCAGTTCTTC
CSVEGGGWNEQFF
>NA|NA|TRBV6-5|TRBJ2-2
TGTGCCAGCAGTTACTCAGGGACGCAGAAGTTCGGGGAGCTGTTTTTT
CASSYSGTQKFGELFF
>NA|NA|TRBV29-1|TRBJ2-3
TGCAGCGTTGAGCTGGACAGCAGCAGGGATACGCAGTATTTT
CSVELDSSRDTQYF
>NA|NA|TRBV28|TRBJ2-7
TGTGCCAGCAGGTCAGGGGAGGGTTACGAGCAGTACTTC
CASRSGEGYEQYF
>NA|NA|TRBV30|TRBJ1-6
TGTGCCCCGGTACCGGGACCCAGGGGTTCACCCCTCCACTTT
CAPVPGPRGSPLHF
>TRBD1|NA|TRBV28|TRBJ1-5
TGTGCCAGCGGAAACAGGGGGCAGGGTCAGCCCCAGCATTTT
CASGNRGQGQPQHF
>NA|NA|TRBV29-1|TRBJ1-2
TGCAGCGTTGAAGGTCCCCAGGGTCCGACAGGAGATTCTAACTATGGCTACACCTTC
CSVEGPQGPTGDSNYGYTF
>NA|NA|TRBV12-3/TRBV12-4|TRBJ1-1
TGTGCCAGCAGCGGGACTTACACTGAAGCTTTCTTT
CASSGTYTEAFF
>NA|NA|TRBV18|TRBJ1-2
TGTGCCAGCTCCCGCGAGGAGGGTCGGGCCTATGGCTACACCTTC
CASSREEGRAYGYTF
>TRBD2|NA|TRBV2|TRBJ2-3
TGTGCCAGCAGTCTAACCCAGCAGGGACTAGCGGGCACAGATACGCAGTATTTT
CASSLTQQGLAGTDTQYF
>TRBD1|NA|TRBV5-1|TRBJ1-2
TGCGCCAGCAGCTTCGGAGGGACAGGGAACTATGGCTACACCTTC
CASSFGGTGNYGYTF
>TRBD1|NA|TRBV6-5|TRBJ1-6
TGTGCCAGCAGTTACGGACAGGGTCGGAATTCACCCCTCCACTTT
CASSYGQGRNSPLHF
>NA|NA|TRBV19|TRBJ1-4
TGTGCCAGTGTGGGTTGGGGGGAGGATGAAAAACTGTTTTTT
CASVGWGEDEKLFF